This note documents a single T cell receptor (beta chain) sequence. This clonotype was detected once. Its antigen remains undetermined. With a much larger clone just one base away, this may be a read error. V is cut back by 5 bases and J by 9 bases, with 4 bases in the junction unmatched. CDR1 and CDR2 are drawn from the germline V gene (reference sequence): SEHNR, FQNEAQ. The CDR3 numbers 13 residues from cysteine through phenylalanine. The CDR3 DNA has 39 bases and is translated from base 1. This specimen belongs to a study of tumor-infiltrating lymphocytes in primary liver carcinoma (dated by TCRdb to the late 2010s). Regarding the research as a whole: Of the five patients (three men and two women, aged 30 to 69 years), four had hepatocellular carcinoma and one had combined HCC and intrahepatic cholangiocarcinoma. Each sample produced roughly 3.65 to 7.13 million productive TCRbeta reads, and read depth showed no significant difference between tissue types. The study combined TCRbeta repertoire sequencing, expression microarrays and whole-exome sequencing across five regions of each liver tumor, with adjacent normal tissue and blood. TCRbeta repertoire sequencing covered 35 specimens from 5 patients: 25 tumor regions, 5 adjacent noncancerous liver tissues and 5 peripheral blood samples. Agilent mRNA microarray profiling was performed on the roughly 27 tumor region samples to relate TCRbeta repertoire diversity to the local molecular phenotype. The five patients had tumors staged T1-T3 N0M0, with maximum diameters ranging from roughly 4.2 to 10 cm. Repertoires from technical replicates were highly reproducible, with mean shared-clone rates roughly 0.87 and correlation coefficients above 0.95. On the study overall, not on this receptor specifically: A significantly larger repertoire fraction was made up by the top 250 clones in tumors than in blood (p = 0.039). Just about 7.5-24% of top clones turned up in all five regions of a tumor, which suggests spatial heterogeneity among tumor-infiltrating T cells. Comparison of CD4+ and CD8+ T cell repertoires was precluded by the use of bulk unsorted samples. The study included only five patients, and the authors note findings should be validated in a larger study. Repertoire overlap was found to be higher between tumor regions (mean around 35%) than between tumor-adjacent (17%) or tumor-blood (roughly 15%) pairs, consistent with antigen-driven expansion. Because sequencing covered only the TCR beta chain and unpaired alpha chains were not captured, true repertoire diversity is likely underestimated.

Using a constant-region primer and ProtoScript II reverse transcriptase, TCRbeta-specific cDNA was reverse-transcribed from roughly 460 ng total RNA. TCRbeta libraries were built with three nested multiplex PCR rounds, a slightly modified ARM-PCR procedure. Each of the first two PCR rounds ran for around 11 cycles using multiplex TRBV1-TRBV30 forward primers together with a Cbeta reverse primer. Sample barcodes and Illumina adapters were attached in a final 25-cycle PCR using Deep VentR polymerase. Amplicons of 200-500 bp were gel-purified with a QIAquick gel extraction kit before sequencing. TCRbeta amplicons were sequenced on an Illumina HiSeq 2500 with 250-bp paired-end reads. Turning to the authors' computational methods: To recover full CDR3 sequences, reads were quality-trimmed using Trimmomatic v0.33 and paired reads were then merged using FLASH v1.2.11. MiGEC v1.2.1b assigned V, D and J germline segments to the rearranged TCRbeta sequences. VDJtools v1.0.0 computed clonotype statistics and Shannon-Wiener diversity indices. Except for diversity analysis, only the 250 most abundant clonotypes of each sample were used in subsequent analyses to reduce sampling bias. TCRdb passed the public sequencing reads through fastp at Q25 and MiXCR, retaining productive beta sequences. Rows are unified per CDR3 protein, each entry keeping the most common DNA and genes. The V and J calls were not made by the authors but by TCRdb's processing. For this sample the table gives roughly 100,000 distinct CDR3 sequences, of which around 66% were detected only once. More than 10% of the sample rests with the top ten.

Total RNA and DNA were co-extracted without cell sorting from roughly 20-30 mg of bulk tissue using the AllPrep DNA/RNA mini kit. A few patients with histopathologically diagnosed primary liver carcinoma underwent surgical resection in China between late 2015 and March 2016. Chronic HBV infection was present in the patients, and the patients were treatment-naive at sampling. Each tumor was sampled at five spatially separated regions: the tumor centre plus the superior, inferior, left-lateral and right-lateral poles. Histological examination found more than 80% viable tumor cells in every tumor sample. Fresh tumor and adjacent tissue pieces were bisected, with one half stored in RNAlater at -80 degrees C and the other half sent for histology.

The V gene is TRBV7-9 and the J gene is TRBJ2-1, with 10 junctional bases fitting TRBD2. The TCR was taken from an older woman with primary liver carcinoma and hepatitis B virus infection. Sequencing was carried out using liver tumor tissue from sampling region 2. The cell subset or site label corresponds to: tumor region T2, inferior pole. For the CDR3, the sequence is CASSILAGAEQFF. The nucleotide sequence is TGTGCCAGCAGCATTCTAGCGGGAGCTGAGCAGTTCTTC.